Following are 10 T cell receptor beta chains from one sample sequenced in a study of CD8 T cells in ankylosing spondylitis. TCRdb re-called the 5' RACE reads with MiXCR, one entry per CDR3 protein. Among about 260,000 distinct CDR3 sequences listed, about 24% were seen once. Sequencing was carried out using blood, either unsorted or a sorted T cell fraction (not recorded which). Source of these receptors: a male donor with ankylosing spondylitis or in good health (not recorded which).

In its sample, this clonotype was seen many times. CDR3 nucleotides: TGCAGCGTTCAACAGGGCTTTGGTGGCTACACCTTC. Residues: CSVQQGFGGYTF. The chain recombines TRBV29-1 with TRBJ1-2, with D maybe TRBD1 (6 bases). The CDR3 contains 12 residues. V lost 5 bases, J lost 7 bases, and 14 bases lay in between. CDR1 is SQVTM, CDR2 ANQGSEA, per germline. The full variable domain, in which reference TRBV29-1 and TRBJ1-2 provide the parts outside the CDR3, is SAVISQKPSRDICQRGTSLTIQCQVDSQVTMMFWYRQQPGQSLTLIATANQGSEATYESGFVIDKFPISRPNLTFSTLTVSNMSPEDSSIYLCSVQQGFGGYTFGSGTRLTVV.

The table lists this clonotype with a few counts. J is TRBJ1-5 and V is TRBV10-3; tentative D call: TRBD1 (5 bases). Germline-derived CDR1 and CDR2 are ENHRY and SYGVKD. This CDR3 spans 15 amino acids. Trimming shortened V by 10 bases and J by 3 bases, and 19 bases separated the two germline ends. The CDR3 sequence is CATKPGPLPNQPQHF. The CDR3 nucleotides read TGTGCCACCAAGCCAGGGCCCCTCCCCAATCAGCCCCAGCATTTT.

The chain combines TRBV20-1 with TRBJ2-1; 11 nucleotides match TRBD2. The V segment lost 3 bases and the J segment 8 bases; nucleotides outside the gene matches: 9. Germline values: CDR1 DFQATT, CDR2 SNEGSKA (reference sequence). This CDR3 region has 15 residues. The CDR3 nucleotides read TGCAGTGCTAGTCCACTAGCGGGGGCAGGGGATGAGCAGTTCTTC. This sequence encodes CSASPLAGAGDEQFF.

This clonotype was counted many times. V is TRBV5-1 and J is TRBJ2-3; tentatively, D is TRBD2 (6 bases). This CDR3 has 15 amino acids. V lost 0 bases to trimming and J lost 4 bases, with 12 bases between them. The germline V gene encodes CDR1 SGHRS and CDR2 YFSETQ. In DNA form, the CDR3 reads TGCGCCAGCAGCTTGGTGGCGGGGTACTCAGATACGCAGTATTTT. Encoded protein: CASSLVAGYSDTQYF.

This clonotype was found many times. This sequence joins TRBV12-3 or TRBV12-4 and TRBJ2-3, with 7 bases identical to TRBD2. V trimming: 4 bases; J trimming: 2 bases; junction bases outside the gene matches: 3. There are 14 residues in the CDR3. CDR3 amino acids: CASSWLAATDTQYF. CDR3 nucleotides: TGTGCCAGCAGTTGGCTAGCGGCCACAGATACGCAGTATTTT.

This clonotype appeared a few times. This CDR3 reads CSVNSGETQYF. The DNA for the CDR3 is TGCAGCGTTAACAGCGGAGAGACCCAGTACTTC. The gene calls are TRBV29-1 and TRBJ2-5; a possible D gene is TRBD2 (5 bases). The CDR3 contains 11 residues. Looked up from germline, CDR1 is SQVTM and CDR2 is ANQGSEA. The V end lost 5 bases, the J end lost 4 bases, and 8 bases lay between the germline ends.

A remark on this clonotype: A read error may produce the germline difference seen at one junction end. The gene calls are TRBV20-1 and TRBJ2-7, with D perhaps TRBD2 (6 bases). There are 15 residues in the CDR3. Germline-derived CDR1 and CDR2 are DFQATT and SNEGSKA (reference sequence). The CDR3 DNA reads TGCAGGGCTAGACAAGCCGGGACTCCGGGTGCCGAGCAGTACTTC. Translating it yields CRARQAGTPGAEQYF.

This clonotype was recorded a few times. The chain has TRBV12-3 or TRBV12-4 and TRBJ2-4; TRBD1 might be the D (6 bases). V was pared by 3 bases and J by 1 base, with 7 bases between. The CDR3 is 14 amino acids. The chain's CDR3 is CASSFTGAKNIQYF. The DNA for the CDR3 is TGTGCCAGCAGTTTCACAGGGGCCAAAAACATTCAGTACTTC.

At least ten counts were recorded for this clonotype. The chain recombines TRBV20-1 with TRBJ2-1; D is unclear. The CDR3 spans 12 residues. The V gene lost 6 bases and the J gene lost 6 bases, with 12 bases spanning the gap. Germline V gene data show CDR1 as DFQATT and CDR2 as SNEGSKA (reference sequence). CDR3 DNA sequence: TGCAGTGCCAGTCTTGTCGGCAATGAGCAGTTCTTC. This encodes CSASLVGNEQFF.

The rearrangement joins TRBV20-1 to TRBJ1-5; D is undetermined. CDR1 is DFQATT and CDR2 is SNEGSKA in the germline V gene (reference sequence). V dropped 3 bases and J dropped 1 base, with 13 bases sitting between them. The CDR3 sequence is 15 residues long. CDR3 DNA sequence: TGCAGTGCTAGTTTCGTGGGCAGGAGCAATCAGCCCCAGCATTTT. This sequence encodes CSASFVGRSNQPQHF.